This section outlines one TCR beta chain sequence together with its context. Its cognate antigen has yet to be identified. There are no base qualities to consult, and no much larger clone falls within one base. The ophthalmopathy patients had moderately to severely active disease, with a Clinical Activity Score of 3 or higher, a NOSPECS grade of 4 or higher, and a disease duration of less than 3 months. Patients were excluded if they had other autoimmune diseases, uncontrolled infections, pregnancy or lactation. Clinical symptoms, serum thyroxine, TRAb, thyroid ultrasound and orbital computed tomography formed the basis of the diagnosis. Using Ficoll-Paque density gradient centrifugation, PBMCs were isolated from 9 to 10 ml of fresh peripheral blood. Trizol reagent was used to extract the total RNA, and its quality was then checked on an Agilent 2100 Bioanalyzer. The data belong to a study of Graves' ophthalmopathy and Graves' hyperthyroidism (dated 2018 in TCRdb). In the study overall: Peripheral blood was collected at initial diagnosis, before any treatment. The study used signatures of the TCR beta repertoire to tell Graves' ophthalmopathy apart from Graves' hyperthyroidism and to predict which patients would progress to ophthalmopathy. In total, 135 blood samples were TCR-sequenced: some 43 ophthalmopathy, under 85 hyperthyroidism and some 17 hyperthyroidism-to-ophthalmopathy patients. To explore V-J signatures that separate ophthalmopathy from hyperthyroidism, a discovery set of 100 patients was enrolled, consisting of 40 to 45 with ophthalmopathy and around 57 with stable hyperthyroidism. The independent validation cohort included 18 to 20 hyperthyroidism patients plus 17 patients who later progressed from hyperthyroidism to ophthalmopathy. T-cell repertoires of thyroid tissue and blood were compared in over 5 hyperthyroidism patients. Once sampling was done, hyperthyroidism patients were given methimazole at a starting dose of 30 mg daily, while ophthalmopathy patients were given high-dose intravenous methylprednisolone. General study outcomes and caveats: Sample size was not statistically predetermined, and group allocation was not concealed from the investigators. In validation, the model predicted ophthalmopathy progression with about 71% sensitivity and about 77% specificity; some 13 predicted patients were CT-confirmed with GO in a median of 6.5 months. Most expanded thyroid clonotypes with a frequency above 0.001 also appeared in blood, which suggests that blood repertoires may reflect the immune response in the thyroid. The 13-signature model separated ophthalmopathy from stable hyperthyroidism with roughly 90% sensitivity and 81.08% specificity in cross-validation, and 80%/75% in the test set.

Including the terminal cysteine and phenylalanine, the CDR3 comprises 15 residues. The retained sequence is limited to the CDR3, 45 bases, with the frame set at the first base. From the germline V gene, CDR1 is KGHDR and CDR2 is SFDVKD. V is cut back by 11 bases and J by 5 bases, with 13 bases in the junction unmatched. TCR beta CDR3 regions were amplified from RNA transcripts for repertoire sequencing. The first round was an RT-PCR using HTBI primers with the Qiagen OneStep RT-PCR kit, and this first round was followed by a second-round multiplex PCR, then size selection and purification. Sequencing of the libraries was carried out on an Illumina HiSeq2000 in paired-end mode with 100 bp reads. In the source study's methods: SOAPnuke was used to process the reads, throwing out any read that had adapters, had uncalled bases, had a mean Phred below 15, or lacked an exact constant-primer or identifier match. COPE v1.2.5 was used to merge high-quality paired reads. Each unique nucleotide sequence was treated as a clonotype, and MiTCR v1.1 was used to align the clonotypes to the IMGT TRB V, D and J references. Analysis was restricted to V-J combinations with a frequency above 0.0001, which covered 99.2% of repertoires. For each V-J combination, a TCR clonal expansion and chaos score was defined as F50 clonal expansion divided by the chaos observed in the TCRdist matrix. Welch's t-statistics and random forest were used to reduce the features to roughly 14 V-J combinations, which were then used as input to a naive Bayes classifier. The Morisita-Horn index was used to measure how similar the thyroid and blood repertoires were. In TCRdb, the public reads were trimmed at Q25 with fastp and aligned with MiXCR, with productive beta chains retained. Merged by CDR3 protein, the rows form single entries marked with the most common genes and DNA. The V and J calls follow TCRdb's processing rather than the paper's. This sample comprises 650,000 to 900,000 distinct CDR3 sequences, 40% of them detected only once. The ten largest make up about 40% of the sample.

The sequenced sample was peripheral blood. The TCR originated in an adult man with Graves' ophthalmopathy. The chain was built from TRBV24-1 and TRBJ1-5, with 8 bases in between that match TRBD1. Here the CDR3 is given as CASRRTGRSYQPQHF. DNA sequence: TGTGCCAGCCGTCGGACAGGGAGAAGTTATCAGCCCCAGCATTTT.